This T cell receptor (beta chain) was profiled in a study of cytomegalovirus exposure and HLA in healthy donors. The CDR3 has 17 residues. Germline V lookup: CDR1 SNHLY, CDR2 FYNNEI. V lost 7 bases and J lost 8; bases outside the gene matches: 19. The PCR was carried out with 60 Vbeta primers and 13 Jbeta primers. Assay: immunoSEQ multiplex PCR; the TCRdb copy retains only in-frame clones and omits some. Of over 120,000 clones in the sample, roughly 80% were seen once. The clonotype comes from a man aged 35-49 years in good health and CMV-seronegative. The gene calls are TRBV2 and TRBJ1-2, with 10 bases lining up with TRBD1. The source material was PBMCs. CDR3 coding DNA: TGTGCCAGCATCGAAGGGGGACAGGGGTCCCTCCGACTCGGCTACACCTTC. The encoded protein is CASIEGGQGSLRLGYTF.